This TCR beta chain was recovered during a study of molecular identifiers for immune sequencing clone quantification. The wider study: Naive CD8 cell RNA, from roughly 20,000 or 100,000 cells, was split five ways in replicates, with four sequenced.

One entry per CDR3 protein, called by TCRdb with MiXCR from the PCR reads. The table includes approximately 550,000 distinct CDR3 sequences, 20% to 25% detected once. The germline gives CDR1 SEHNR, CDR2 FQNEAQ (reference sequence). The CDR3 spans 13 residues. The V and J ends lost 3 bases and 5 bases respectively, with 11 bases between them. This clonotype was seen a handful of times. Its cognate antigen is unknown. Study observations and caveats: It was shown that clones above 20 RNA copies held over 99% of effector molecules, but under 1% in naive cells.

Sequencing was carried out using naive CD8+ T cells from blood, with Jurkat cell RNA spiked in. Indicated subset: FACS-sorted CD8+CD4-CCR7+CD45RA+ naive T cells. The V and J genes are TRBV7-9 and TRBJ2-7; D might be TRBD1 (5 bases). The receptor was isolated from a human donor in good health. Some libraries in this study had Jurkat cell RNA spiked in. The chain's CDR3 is CASSLSGQNEQYF. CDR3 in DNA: TGTGCCAGCAGCTTGAGTGGACAAAACGAGCAGTACTTC. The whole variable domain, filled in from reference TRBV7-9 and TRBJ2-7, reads DTGVSQNPRHKITKRGQNVTFRCDPISEHNRLYWYRQTLGQGPEFLTYFQNEAQLEKSRLLSDRFSAERPKGSFSTLEIQRTEQGDSAMYLCASSLSGQNEQYFGPGTRLTVT.